This T cell receptor (beta chain) is from a study of blood T cells in healthy people across ages (dated by TCRdb to about 2015). Describing the broader study: Template switching captured roughly one uniquely barcoded TCR beta cDNA molecule per two T cells in model experiments. Two additional independent replicas of 1 million unique cDNA reads from the same blood draw were analyzed for two donors (one aged 18 to 30 and one aged 80 or older). Four age groups were formed from the donors: young (average around 15 years), middle-aged (approximately 39), aged (approximately 60) and long-lived (around 80). To avoid experimental bias, donors of different ages were randomly spread across the sequencing lanes. The study measured age-related changes in TCR beta repertoire diversity using deep sequencing normalized with unique cDNA molecular identifiers. Points the paper makes about the study in general: Compared with the aged group, the long-lived group had more naive CD4+ T cells, fewer expanded clones and increased TCR diversity, a pattern suggesting age selection. Bulk unsorted PBMC profiling prevented conclusive comparison of naive and antigen-experienced compartments. Observed TCR beta diversity per million T cells fell roughly linearly with age, and a significant reduction was already apparent by age around 36. Estimates of total diversity based on one million sequenced T cells were regarded as lower bounds and as underestimates. The percentage of naive T cells measured by flow cytometry correlated strongly with observed TCR beta diversity. Donor CMV infection status was unknown, potentially confounding age-related changes in expanded clonotypes.

This clonotype has just a few counts. Its antigen is currently not known. Base qualities are not provided; no much larger clone lies one nucleotide away. Receptor amplification or capture employed 5' RACE. A second PCR of roughly 6 to 12 cycles was run with a J-beta primer mix and a sample-barcoded 5' primer. A unique molecular identifier was introduced onto each TCR beta cDNA molecule by a template-switch 5' adaptor carrying 12 random nucleotides. At least 3 million CDR3-containing paired-end reads were obtained from each sample. The Mint cDNA synthesis kit, primed by a TRBC-specific oligonucleotide, was used to synthesize first-strand cDNA from all RNA. All cDNA was treated with uracil-DNA glycosylase and then went through a first 18-cycle PCR with the universal primers M1SS and BC2_uni_R. As for the original processing: Normalization of each sample was performed by random selection of 1 million high-quality reads, each carrying a distinct molecular identifier. Reads sharing molecular identifiers were discarded rather than binned into consensus sequences. CDR3 identification, clonotype clustering and error correction used MiTCR with a Q25 quality threshold and the strictest error-elimination algorithm. Lower-bound total TCR beta diversity was estimated with a nonparametric unseen species model using Euler transformation. TCRdb reanalyzed the raw reads on its own, using fastp at Q25 for trimming and MiXCR for clone calling, and kept in-frame beta chains. CDR3 protein duplicates are merged, each entry listing the most common genes and DNA. These V and J calls derive from TCRdb rather than the authors' analysis. Within this sample are 1.5 million to 2 million distinct CDR3 sequences, with more than 35% of them counted one time only. The ten largest clones take up roughly 24% of the sample.

Germline trimming: 4 bases from V, 6 bases from J; junction bases outside gene matches: 7. The CDR3 starts with the cysteine, ends with the phenylalanine, and has 14 residues. The kept DNA is CDR3 alone, 42 bases in frame from the first base. The donors were some 39 Caucasian individuals from Russia, aged roughly 6 to 90 years, who were systemically healthy. Each donor gave 8 to 10 milliliters of peripheral blood, drawn into EDTA-treated Vacutainer tubes. Ficoll-Paque density-gradient centrifugation was used to isolate PBMCs, with at least 7 million obtained per sample. Trizol reagent was used to extract total RNA from the PBMCs, yielding at least 5 micrograms per sample. For every donor, an aliquot of PBMCs went through flow cytometry to measure the percentages of naive CD45RAhigh/CD27high T cells.

The V gene is TRBV12-3 or TRBV12-4 and the J gene is TRBJ1-2, with 8 bases in between that match TRBD1. The receptor was derived from a human donor in good health. Sequencing was performed on blood. The nucleotides are TGTGCCAGCAGTTCCCGACAGGGGAGGAATGGCTACACCTTC. The encoded protein is CASSSRQGRNGYTF.